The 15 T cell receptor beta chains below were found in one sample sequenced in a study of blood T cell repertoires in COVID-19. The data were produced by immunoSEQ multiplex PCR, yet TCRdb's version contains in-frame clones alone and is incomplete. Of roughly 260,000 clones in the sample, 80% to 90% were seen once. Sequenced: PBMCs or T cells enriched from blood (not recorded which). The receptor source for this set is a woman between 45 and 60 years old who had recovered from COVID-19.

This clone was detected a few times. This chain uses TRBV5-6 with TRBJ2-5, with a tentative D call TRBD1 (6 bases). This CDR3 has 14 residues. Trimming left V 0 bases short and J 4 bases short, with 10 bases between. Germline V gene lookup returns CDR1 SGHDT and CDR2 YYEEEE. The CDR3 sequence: CASSLARGAETQYF. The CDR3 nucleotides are TGTGCCAGCAGCTTGGCCAGGGGCGCAGAGACCCAGTACTTC. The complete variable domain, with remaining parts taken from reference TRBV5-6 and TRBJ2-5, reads DAGVTQSPTHLIKTRGQQVTLRCSPKSGHDTVSWYQQALGQGPQFIFQYYEEEERQRGNFPDRFSGHQFPNYSSELNVNALLLGDSALYLCASSLARGAETQYFGPGTRLLVL.

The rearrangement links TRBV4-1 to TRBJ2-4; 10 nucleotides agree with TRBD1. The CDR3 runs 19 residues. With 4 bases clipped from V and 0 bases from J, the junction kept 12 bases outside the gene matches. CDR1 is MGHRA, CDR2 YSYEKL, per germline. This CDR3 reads CASSPRDRGFLIAKNIQYF. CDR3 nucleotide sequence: TGCGCCAGCAGCCCCCGGGACAGGGGATTCCTTATAGCCAAAAACATTCAGTACTTC.

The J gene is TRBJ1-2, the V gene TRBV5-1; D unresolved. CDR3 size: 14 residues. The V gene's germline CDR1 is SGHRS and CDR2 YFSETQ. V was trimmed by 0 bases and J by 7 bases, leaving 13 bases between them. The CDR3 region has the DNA TGCGCCAGCAGCTTGGAGGTTGGGAGAGGTGGCTACACCTTC. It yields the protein CASSLEVGRGGYTF.

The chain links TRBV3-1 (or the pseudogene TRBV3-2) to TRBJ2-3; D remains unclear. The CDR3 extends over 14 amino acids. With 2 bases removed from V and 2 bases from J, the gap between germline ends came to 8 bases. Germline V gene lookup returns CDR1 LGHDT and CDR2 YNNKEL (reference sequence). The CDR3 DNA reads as TGTGCCAGCAGCCAACTAAGAACCACAGATACGCAGTATTTT. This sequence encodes CASSQLRTTDTQYF.

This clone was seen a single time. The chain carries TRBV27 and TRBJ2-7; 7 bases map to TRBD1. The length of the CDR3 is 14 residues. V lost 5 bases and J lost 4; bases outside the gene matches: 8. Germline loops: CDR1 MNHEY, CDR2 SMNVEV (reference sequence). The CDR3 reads CASSHRDSRYEQYF. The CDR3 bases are TGTGCCAGCAGTCACCGGGACAGCCGTTACGAGCAGTACTTC.

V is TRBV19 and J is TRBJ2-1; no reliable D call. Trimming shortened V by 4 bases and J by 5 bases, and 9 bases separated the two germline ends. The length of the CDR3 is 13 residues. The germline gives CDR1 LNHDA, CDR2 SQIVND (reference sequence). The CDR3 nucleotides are TGTGCCAGTAGTAACCTAGATCACAATGAGCAGTTCTTC. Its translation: CASSNLDHNEQFF.

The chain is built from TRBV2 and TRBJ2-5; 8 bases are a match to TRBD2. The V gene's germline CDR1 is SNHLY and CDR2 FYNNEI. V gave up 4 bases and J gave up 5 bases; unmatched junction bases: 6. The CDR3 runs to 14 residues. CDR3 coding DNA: TGTGCCAGCAGTGGTCTAGCGGGTGAGGAGACCCAGTACTTC. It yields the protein CASSGLAGEETQYF.

The CDR3 DNA reads TGTGCCAGCAGCCCCGACTTAGACCGGACTGAAGCTTTCTTT. This codes for CASSPDLDRTEAFF. The chain recombines TRBV13 with TRBJ1-1; D is unclear. Trimming stripped 5 bases from V and 5 bases from J, with 15 bases between. The CDR3 is 14 residues long. The germline V gene encodes CDR1 PRHDT and CDR2 FYEKMQ (reference sequence).

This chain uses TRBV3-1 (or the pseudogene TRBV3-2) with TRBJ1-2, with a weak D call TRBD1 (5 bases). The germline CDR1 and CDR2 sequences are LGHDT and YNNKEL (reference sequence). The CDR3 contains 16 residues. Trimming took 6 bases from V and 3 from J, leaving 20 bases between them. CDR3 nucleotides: TGTGCCAGCAGTCCGAAAAGGCAGGGATATGACTATGGCTACACCTTC. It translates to CASSPKRQGYDYGYTF.

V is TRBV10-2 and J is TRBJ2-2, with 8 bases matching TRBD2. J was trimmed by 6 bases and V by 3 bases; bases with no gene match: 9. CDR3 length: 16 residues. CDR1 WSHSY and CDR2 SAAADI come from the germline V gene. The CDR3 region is CASSDPGTRGAGELFF. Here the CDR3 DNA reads TGCGCCAGCAGTGACCCCGGGACTAGGGGGGCCGGGGAGCTGTTTTTT.

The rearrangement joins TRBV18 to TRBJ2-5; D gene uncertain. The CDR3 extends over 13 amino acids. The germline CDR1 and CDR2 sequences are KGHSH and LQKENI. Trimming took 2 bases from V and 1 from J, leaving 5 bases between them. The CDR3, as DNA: TGTGCCAGCTCACCAAGTAGCCAAGAGACCCAGTACTTC. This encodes CASSPSSQETQYF.

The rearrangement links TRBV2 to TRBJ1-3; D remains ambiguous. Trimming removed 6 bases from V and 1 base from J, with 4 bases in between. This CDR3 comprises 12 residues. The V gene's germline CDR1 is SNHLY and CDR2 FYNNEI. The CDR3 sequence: CASRRSGNTIYF. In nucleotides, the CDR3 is TGTGCCAGCAGGCGATCTGGAAACACCATATATTTT.

DNA of the CDR3: TGCGCCAGCAGCTTGGCGTCAGGGGATAGCAATCAGCCCCAGCATTTT. It codes for CASSLASGDSNQPQHF. The chain uses TRBV5-1 and TRBJ1-5; weak D call: TRBD1 (6 bases). Germline loops: CDR1 SGHRS, CDR2 YFSETQ. With 0 bases removed from V and 0 bases from J, the gap between germline ends came to 10 bases. The CDR3 covers 16 residues.

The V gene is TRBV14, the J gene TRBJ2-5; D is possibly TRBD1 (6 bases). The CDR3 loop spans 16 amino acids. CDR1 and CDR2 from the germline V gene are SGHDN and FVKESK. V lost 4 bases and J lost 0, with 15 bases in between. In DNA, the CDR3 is TGTGCCAGCAGCCCAATCGGTAGGGGGTACCAAGAGACCCAGTACTTC. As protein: CASSPIGRGYQETQYF.

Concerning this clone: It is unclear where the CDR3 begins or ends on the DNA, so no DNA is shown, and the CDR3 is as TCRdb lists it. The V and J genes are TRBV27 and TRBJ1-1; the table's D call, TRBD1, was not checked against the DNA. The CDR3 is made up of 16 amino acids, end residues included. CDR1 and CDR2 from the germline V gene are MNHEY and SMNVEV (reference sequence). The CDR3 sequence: CASSSSTGEVDTEAFF.